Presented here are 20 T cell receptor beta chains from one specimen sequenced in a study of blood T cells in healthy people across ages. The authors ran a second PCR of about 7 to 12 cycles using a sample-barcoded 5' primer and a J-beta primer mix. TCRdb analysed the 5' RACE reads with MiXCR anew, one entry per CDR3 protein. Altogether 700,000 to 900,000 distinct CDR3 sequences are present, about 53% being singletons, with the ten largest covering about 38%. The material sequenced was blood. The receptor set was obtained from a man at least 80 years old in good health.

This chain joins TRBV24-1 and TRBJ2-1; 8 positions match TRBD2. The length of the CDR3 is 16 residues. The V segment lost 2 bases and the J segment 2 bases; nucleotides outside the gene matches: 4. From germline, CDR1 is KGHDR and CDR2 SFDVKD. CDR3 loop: CATSDSVAGTYNEQFF. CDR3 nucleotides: TGTGCCACCAGTGATTCAGTAGCGGGAACCTACAATGAGCAGTTCTTC.

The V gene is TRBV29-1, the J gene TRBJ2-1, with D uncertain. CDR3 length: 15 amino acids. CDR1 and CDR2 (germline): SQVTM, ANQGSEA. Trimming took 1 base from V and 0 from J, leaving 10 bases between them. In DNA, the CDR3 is TGCAGCGTTGAAGGTAGGAAGAGCTCCTACAATGAGCAGTTCTTC. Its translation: CSVEGRKSSYNEQFF.

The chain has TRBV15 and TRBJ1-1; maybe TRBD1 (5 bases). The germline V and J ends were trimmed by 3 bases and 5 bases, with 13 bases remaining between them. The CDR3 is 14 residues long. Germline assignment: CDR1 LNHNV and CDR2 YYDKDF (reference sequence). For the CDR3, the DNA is TGTGCCACCAGCAGCGGGGGGGGATGGACTGAAGCTTTCTTT. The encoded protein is CATSSGGGWTEAFF.

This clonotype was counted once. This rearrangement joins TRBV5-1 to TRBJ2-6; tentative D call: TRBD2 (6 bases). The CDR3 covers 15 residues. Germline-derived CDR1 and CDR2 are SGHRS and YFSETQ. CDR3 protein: CSPTGVSSGANVLTF. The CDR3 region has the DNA TGCTCCCCGACGGGGGTTAGCTCTGGGGCCAACGTCCTGACTTTC.

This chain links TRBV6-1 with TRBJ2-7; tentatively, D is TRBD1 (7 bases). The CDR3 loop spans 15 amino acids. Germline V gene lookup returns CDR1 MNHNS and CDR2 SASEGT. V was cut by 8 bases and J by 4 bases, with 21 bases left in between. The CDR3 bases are TGTGCCAGCGGCTCCACGATGGCAGGGGGGTACGAGCAGTACTTC. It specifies CASGSTMAGGYEQYF.

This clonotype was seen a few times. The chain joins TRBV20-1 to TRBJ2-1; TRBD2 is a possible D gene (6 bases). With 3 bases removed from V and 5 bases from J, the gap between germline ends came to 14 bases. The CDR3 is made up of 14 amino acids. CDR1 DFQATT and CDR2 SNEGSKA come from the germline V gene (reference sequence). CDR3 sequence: CSASVLAPNNEQFF. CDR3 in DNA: TGCAGTGCTAGCGTACTAGCCCCAAACAATGAGCAGTTCTTC.

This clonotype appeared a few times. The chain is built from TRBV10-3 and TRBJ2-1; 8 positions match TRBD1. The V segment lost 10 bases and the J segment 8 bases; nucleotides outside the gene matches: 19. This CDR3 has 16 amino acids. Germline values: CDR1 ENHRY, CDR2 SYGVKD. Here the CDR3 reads CATLRIRGQERDEQFF. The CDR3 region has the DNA TGTGCCACCCTGAGAATTAGGGGACAGGAAAGGGATGAGCAGTTCTTC.

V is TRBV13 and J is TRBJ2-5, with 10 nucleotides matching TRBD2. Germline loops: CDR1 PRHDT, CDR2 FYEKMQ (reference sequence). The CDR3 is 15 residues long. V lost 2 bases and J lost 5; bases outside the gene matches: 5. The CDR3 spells CASSLLAGVAETQYF. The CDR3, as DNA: TGTGCCAGCAGCTTACTAGCGGGGGTCGCGGAGACCCAGTACTTC.

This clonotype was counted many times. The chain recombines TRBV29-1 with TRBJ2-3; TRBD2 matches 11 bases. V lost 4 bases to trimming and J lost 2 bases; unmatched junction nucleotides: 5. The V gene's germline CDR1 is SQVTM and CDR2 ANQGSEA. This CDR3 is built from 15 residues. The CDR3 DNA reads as TGCAGCGTTGTGGGACTAGCGGTGACCACAGATACGCAGTATTTT. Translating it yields CSVVGLAVTTDTQYF.

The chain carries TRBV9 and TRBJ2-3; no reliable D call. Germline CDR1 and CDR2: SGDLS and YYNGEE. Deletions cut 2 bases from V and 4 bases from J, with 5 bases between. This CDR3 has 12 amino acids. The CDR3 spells CASSVSPDTQYF. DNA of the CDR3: TGTGCCAGCAGCGTTTCCCCAGATACGCAGTATTTT.

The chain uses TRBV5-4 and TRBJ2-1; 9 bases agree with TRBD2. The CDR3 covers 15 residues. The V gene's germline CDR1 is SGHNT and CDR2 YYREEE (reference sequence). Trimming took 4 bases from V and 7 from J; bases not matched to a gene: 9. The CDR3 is CASSTRVAGENEQFF. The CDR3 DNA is TGTGCCAGCAGCACCAGGGTAGCGGGAGAGAATGAGCAGTTCTTC.

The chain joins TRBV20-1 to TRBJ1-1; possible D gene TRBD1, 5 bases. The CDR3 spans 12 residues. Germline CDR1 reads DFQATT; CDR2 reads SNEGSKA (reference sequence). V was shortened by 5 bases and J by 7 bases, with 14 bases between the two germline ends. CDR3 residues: CSARGGRSEAFF. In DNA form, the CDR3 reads TGCAGTGCTCGGGGGGGGAGAAGTGAAGCTTTCTTT.

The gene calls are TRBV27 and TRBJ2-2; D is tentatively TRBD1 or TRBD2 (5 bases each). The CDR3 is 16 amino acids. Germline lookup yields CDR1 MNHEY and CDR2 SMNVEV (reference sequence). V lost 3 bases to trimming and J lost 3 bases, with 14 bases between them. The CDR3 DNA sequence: TGTGCCAGCAGTTTTCGAGGGCTAGGGGACACCGGGGAGCTGTTTTTT. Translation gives CASSFRGLGDTGELFF.

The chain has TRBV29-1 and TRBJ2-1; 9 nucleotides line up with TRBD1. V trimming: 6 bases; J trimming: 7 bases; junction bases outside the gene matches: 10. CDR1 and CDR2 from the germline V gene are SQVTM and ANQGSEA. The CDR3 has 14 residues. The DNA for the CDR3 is TGCAGCGTCGCAACCGGGACAGGGAGTAATGAGCAGTTCTTC. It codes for CSVATGTGSNEQFF.

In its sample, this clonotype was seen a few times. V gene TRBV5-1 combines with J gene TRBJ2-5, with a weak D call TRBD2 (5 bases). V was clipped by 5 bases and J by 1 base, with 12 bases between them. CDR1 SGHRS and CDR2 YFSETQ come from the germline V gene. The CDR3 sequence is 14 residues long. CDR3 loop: CASSKGRLQETQYF. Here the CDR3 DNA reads TGCGCCAGCAGTAAAGGGAGACTCCAAGAGACCCAGTACTTC.

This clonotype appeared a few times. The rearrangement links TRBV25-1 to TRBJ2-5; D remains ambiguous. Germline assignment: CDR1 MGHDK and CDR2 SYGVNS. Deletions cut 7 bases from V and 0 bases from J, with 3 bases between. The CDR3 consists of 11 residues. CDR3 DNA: TGTGCCAGCATGTACCAAGAGACCCAGTACTTC. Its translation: CASMYQETQYF.

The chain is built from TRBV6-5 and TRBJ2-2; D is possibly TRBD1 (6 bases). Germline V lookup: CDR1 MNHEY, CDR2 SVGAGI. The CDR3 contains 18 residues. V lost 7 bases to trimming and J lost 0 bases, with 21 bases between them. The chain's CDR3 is CASTFRRQGSSNTGELFF. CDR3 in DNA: TGTGCCAGCACTTTTCGGAGGCAGGGGTCGTCGAACACCGGGGAGCTGTTTTTT.

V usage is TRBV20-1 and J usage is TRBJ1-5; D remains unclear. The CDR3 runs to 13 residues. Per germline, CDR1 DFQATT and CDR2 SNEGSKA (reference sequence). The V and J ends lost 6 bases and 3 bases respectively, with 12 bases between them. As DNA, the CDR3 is TGCAGTGCCTATGACGGAAACAATCAGCCCCAGCATTTT. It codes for CSAYDGNNQPQHF.

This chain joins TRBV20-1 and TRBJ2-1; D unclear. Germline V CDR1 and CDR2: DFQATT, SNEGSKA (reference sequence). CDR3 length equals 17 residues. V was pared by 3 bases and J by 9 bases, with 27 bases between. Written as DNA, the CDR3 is TGCAGTGCTAGCGACCCCGGCGGTCGCGGTCGGTCGGGTGAGCAGTTCTTC. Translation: CSASDPGGRGRSGEQFF.

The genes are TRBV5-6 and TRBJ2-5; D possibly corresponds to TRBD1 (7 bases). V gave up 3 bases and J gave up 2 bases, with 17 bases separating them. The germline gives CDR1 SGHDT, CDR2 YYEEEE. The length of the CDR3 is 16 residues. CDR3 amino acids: CASSSGLQGNQETQYF. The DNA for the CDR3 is TGTGCCAGCAGCTCCGGACTACAGGGGAATCAAGAGACCCAGTACTTC.